This T cell receptor (beta chain) was identified during a study of Ad26.COV2.S vaccination and SARS-CoV-2 variants. Looking at the study overall: Once, or twice with 56 days between doses, Ad26.COV2.S was given intramuscularly.

Treatment of the sample: 15 to 20 received Ad26.COV2.S at low or high dose, single or two shots; about 5 received placebo; per-sample allocation not given. On day 63 after the first injection, vaccine and placebo recipients gave samples. This vaccine is an Ad26 vector that expresses the Wuhan-strain SARS-CoV-2 spike. Comments on this clone: The antigen is not known.

Whole-study results and caveats: Substantial breadth was reported for post-vaccination spike-specific CD8+ and CD4+ T cells. Analyses that measured TCR breadth and depth may have underestimated total T cell responses.

Germline CDR1 and CDR2: SGDLS and YYNGEE. V lost 0 bases to trimming and J lost 4 bases, with 12 bases between them. This CDR3 region has 15 residues. TCRdb keeps only in-frame clones here, not all; method: immunoSEQ multiplex PCR. The sample lists around 320,000 clones, around four fifths occurring once. Specimen: peripheral blood, collected in a trial of Ad26.COV2.S vaccine versus placebo. This chain joins TRBV9 and TRBJ2-3; D not resolved. The receptor comes from a person between 18 and 65 years old who received the Ad26.COV2.S COVID-19 vaccine or a placebo. CDR3 loop: CASSVGVPVADTQYF. In nucleotides, the CDR3 is TGTGCCAGCAGCGTAGGTGTCCCAGTGGCAGATACGCAGTATTTT.